The 4 T cell receptor beta chains reported below all come from one sample, sequenced in a study of identical twins. Via MiXCR, TCRdb re-called the 5' RACE reads, giving one row per CDR3 protein. The table shows around 250,000 distinct CDR3 sequences, with about 7.3% occurring only once. This sample was also put to use in a study of yellow fever vaccine responses in identical twins.

Specimen: memory (CD45RO+) T cells sorted from blood. The receptors originated from a woman between 18 and 29 years old in good health.

As for this clonotype: This could be a read error, since a much larger clone is one nucleotide away. This rearrangement joins TRBV6-2 or TRBV6-3 to TRBJ2-5; D unclear. Per the germline V gene, CDR1 is MNHEY and CDR2 is SVGEGT. The CDR3 sequence is 14 residues long. The DNA for the CDR3 is TGTGCCAGCAGTTACTCGGCAAGAACAGAGACCAAGTACTTC. Translated: CASSYSARTETKYF.

This clonotype was counted only a few times. The CDR3 spells CSARDLGPTSYNEQFF. CDR3 sequence (DNA): TGCAGTGCTAGAGATCTCGGGCCTACCTCCTACAATGAGCAGTTCTTC. The V gene is TRBV20-1, the J gene TRBJ2-1; D not certain. Trimming pared 0 bases from V and 0 bases from J, leaving 12 bases between. The CDR3 covers 16 residues. CDR1 is DFQATT and CDR2 is SNEGSKA in the germline V gene (reference sequence).

This clonotype was seen a few times. The rearrangement links TRBV15 to TRBJ2-7, with a possible D match to TRBD2 (6 bases). The length of the CDR3 is 14 residues. Between the trimmed V and J ends, which lost 3 bases and 2 bases, there was a span of 11 bases. From germline, CDR1 is LNHNV and CDR2 YYDKDF (reference sequence). For the CDR3, the DNA is TGTGCCACCAGCAGGAGGCCGGGGGCCTACGAGCAGTACTTC. Its translation: CATSRRPGAYEQYF. The variable domain in full, with the rest retrieved from reference TRBV15 and TRBJ2-7, is DAMVIQNPRYQVTQFGKPVTLSCSQTLNHNVMYWYQQKSSQAPKLLFHYYDKDFNNEADTPDNFQSRRPNTSFCFLDIRSPGLGDTAMYLCATSRRPGAYEQYFGPGTRLTVT.

This clonotype was found many times. The gene calls are TRBV29-1 and TRBJ2-1, with 10 bases that match TRBD2. There are 15 residues in the CDR3. V lost 3 bases, J lost 8 bases, and 10 bases stayed unmatched. The V gene's germline CDR1 is SQVTM and CDR2 ANQGSEA. CDR3 DNA sequence: TGCAGCGTTGATACCGTACTAGCGGGATCCGATGAGCAGTTCTTC. It yields the protein CSVDTVLAGSDEQFF.